Below are 16 T cell receptor beta chains sequenced from a single sample in a study of T cells in Graves' hyperthyroidism and ophthalmopathy. RNA transcripts yielded amplified TCR beta CDR3 regions. When the TCR CDR3 underwent first-round RT-PCR, the HTBI primer set was used. TCRdb reprocessed the multiplex PCR reads with MiXCR, giving one entry per CDR3 protein. The profile shows around 760,000 distinct CDR3 sequences, about 35% of them singletons. Sequencing used blood. The receptors were gathered from a woman aged 40 to 55 with Graves' hyperthyroidism.

There are many counts of this clonotype. The V gene is TRBV20-1, the J gene TRBJ2-2; no reliable D call. V was trimmed by 1 base and J by 6 bases, leaving 6 bases between them. The CDR3 has 12 residues. Germline CDR1 reads DFQATT; CDR2 reads SNEGSKA (reference sequence). The CDR3 is CSARGPSGELFF. The CDR3 DNA reads TGCAGTGCTAGAGGGCCATCCGGGGAGCTGTTTTTT.

There are many counts of this clonotype. The chain carries TRBV2 and TRBJ2-7; TRBD1 might be the D (5 bases). In germline, CDR1 is SNHLY, CDR2 FYNNEI. This CDR3 comprises 11 residues. The V end lost 9 bases, the J end lost 6 bases, and 12 bases lay between the germline ends. This CDR3 reads CARGVGLEQYF. CDR3 sequence (DNA): TGTGCCAGAGGGGTTGGGCTCGAGCAGTACTTC.

As to this clonotype: A much larger clonotype is one base distant, so this may be a read error. V is TRBV20-1 and J is TRBJ2-5; possible D gene TRBD2, 5 bases. Germline lookup yields CDR1 DFQATT and CDR2 SNEGSKA (reference sequence). The CDR3 covers 8 residues. CDR3: CRGGYPVF. The DNA of the CDR3 is TGCAGAGGCGGGTATCCTGTCTTC.

The chain has TRBV20-1 and TRBJ1-6, with D maybe TRBD1 (5 bases). Germline CDR1 DFQATT, CDR2 SNEGSKA (reference sequence). This CDR3 has 16 residues. The CDR3 here is CSPGGTQIGYNSPLHF. The CDR3 DNA sequence: TGCAGCCCGGGGGGGACGCAGATCGGCTATAATTCACCCCTCCACTTT.

The table lists this clonotype with many counts. The J gene is TRBJ1-1, the V gene TRBV2; 9 bases align to TRBD1. Unmatched junction bases numbered 13, after V lost 11 bases and J lost 6 bases. This CDR3 has 14 amino acids. Germline V lookup: CDR1 SNHLY, CDR2 FYNNEI. The CDR3 bases are TGTGCCGACCGGGACAGGGAACTTTCAGCTGAAGCTTTCTTT. This gives the protein CADRDRELSAEAFF.

CDR3 residues: CASSSTLRDTGYSPLHF. CDR3 DNA: TGTGCCAGCAGTTCGACCCTACGGGACACAGGGTATTCACCCCTCCACTTT. The gene calls are TRBV6-1 and TRBJ1-6; TRBD1 might be the D (6 bases). The germline V and J ends were trimmed by 5 bases and 8 bases, with 22 bases remaining between them. In germline, CDR1 is MNHNS, CDR2 SASEGT. This CDR3 comprises 17 residues.

With regard to this clonotype: The junction departs from germline at one end; a sequencing error may be responsible. J is TRBJ2-2 and V is TRBV10-3; possibly TRBD1 for D (6 bases). The CDR3 runs to 13 residues. Germline CDR1 and CDR2: ENHRY and SYGVKD. The CDR3 sequence is CAISDKGDNEQFF. The CDR3, as DNA: TGTGCCATCAGTGATAAAGGGGACAATGAGCAGTTTTTT.

This clonotype was counted ten times or more. The J gene is TRBJ1-2, the V gene TRBV29-1, with 7 nucleotides matching TRBD1. CDR3 length equals 13 residues. The V and J ends lost 8 bases and 5 bases, in that order; junction bases with no gene match: 11. Germline lookup yields CDR1 SQVTM and CDR2 ANQGSEA. CDR3 residues: CSIRTGQLYGYTF. The CDR3, as DNA: TGCAGCATCCGGACGGGACAGCTTTATGGCTACACCTTC.

A few counts support this clonotype. The chain couples TRBV20-1 to TRBJ2-7; the D gene is possibly TRBD2 (6 bases). The CDR3 covers 13 residues. Per germline, CDR1 DFQATT and CDR2 SNEGSKA (reference sequence). Trimming took 0 bases from V and 2 from J, leaving 8 bases between them. The CDR3 DNA follows: TGCAGTGCTAGAGACGCGGGGACCTACGAGCAGTACTTC. Amino acids: CSARDAGTYEQYF.

Remarks on this clonotype: A read error may be the cause here, since a much bigger clone is one base away. The chain carries TRBV24-1 and TRBJ2-7, with D perhaps matching TRBD1 or TRBD2 (5 bases each). This CDR3 has 13 residues. Deletions cut 3 bases from V and 1 base from J, with 6 bases between. CDR1 and CDR2 (germline): KGHDR, SFDVKD. In nucleotides, the CDR3 is TGTGCCACCAGTGATGGGGGATCCTACGAGCAGTACTTC. Protein sequence: CATSDGGSYEQYF.

This clonotype came up many times. The chain is built from TRBV10-1 and TRBJ1-2, with a tentative D call TRBD1 (5 bases). The CDR3 length is 13 residues. CDR1 and CDR2 from the germline V gene are WNHNN and SYGVQD (reference sequence). The V gene lost 3 bases and the J gene lost 8 bases, with 13 bases spanning the gap. CDR3 in amino acids: CASSEEGRVGYTF. Written as DNA, the CDR3 is TGCGCCAGCAGTGAAGAGGGACGTGTAGGCTACACCTTC.

This clonotype was counted many times. The rearrangement links TRBV7-3 to TRBJ1-1, with 7 bases lining up with TRBD1. CDR1 SGHTA and CDR2 FQGTGA come from the germline V gene. J was trimmed by 0 bases and V by 5 bases; bases with no gene match: 3. CDR3 length: 14 amino acids. The CDR3 reads CASSQTGLNTEAFF. For the CDR3, the DNA is TGTGCCAGCAGCCAGACAGGGTTGAACACTGAAGCTTTCTTT.

This clonotype came up many times. The V and J genes are TRBV20-1 and TRBJ1-2, with a weak D call TRBD1 (5 bases). This CDR3 has 13 residues. The germline gives CDR1 DFQATT, CDR2 SNEGSKA (reference sequence). The V gene lost 3 bases and the J gene lost 1 base, with 9 bases spanning the gap. The CDR3 nucleotides read TGCAGTGCTAGTGGGACGGATAACTATGGCTACACCTTC. Translated: CSASGTDNYGYTF.

This clonotype was picked up one time. The rearrangement links TRBV2 to TRBJ1-2; 10 nucleotides align to TRBD1. This CDR3 comprises 14 residues. Unmatched junction bases numbered 8, after V lost 8 bases and J lost 5 bases. The germline V gene encodes CDR1 SNHLY and CDR2 FYNNEI. CDR3 residues: CASSTGDRGYGYTF. In DNA form, the CDR3 reads TGTGCCAGCTCAACGGGGGACAGGGGTTATGGCTACACCTTC.

Ten or more counts support this clonotype. The CDR3 bases are TGTGCCAGCAGCTTAGGAGGGACCCCCTACGAGCAGTACTTC. This sequence encodes CASSLGGTPYEQYF. The V call is TRBV7-8, the J call TRBJ2-7; D assignment may be TRBD1 or TRBD2 (5 bases each). The CDR3 contains 14 residues. V was shortened by 1 base and J by 2 bases, with 9 bases between the two germline ends. CDR1 and CDR2 from the germline V gene are SGHVS and FQNEAQ.

This clonotype was observed once. The chain employs TRBV24-1 and TRBJ2-3; TRBD2 aligns across 7 bases. CDR1 is KGHDR and CDR2 is SFDVKD in the germline V gene. Trimming at V came to 0 bases and at J to 1 base, leaving 6 bases not matched to a gene. The CDR3 length is 17 residues. The CDR3 coding sequence is TGTGCCACCAGTGATTTGGCGGGGGACGGCCGCACAGATACGCAGTATTTT. Amino acid sequence: CATSDLAGDGRTDTQYF.